The rows below give T cell receptor beta chains drawn from one sample of a study of cytomegalovirus exposure and HLA in healthy donors. Clones were read by immunoSEQ multiplex PCR, and TCRdb kept only the in-frame ones, dropping some. The sample yields some 180,000 clones, over 80% seen once. Source material: PBMCs. These receptors all come from a man aged 40-49 years in good health and CMV-seronegative. Each CDR3 is given with its conserved first and last residue. A D gene is named only where the DNA matches it firmly. A row's size may be missing; if present it is once, few, many or a size class.

D | J | size | V | CDR3 | DNA
. | TRBJ2-2 | . | TRBV11-2 | CASSLPGTGELFF | TGTGCCAGCAGCTTACCGGGGACCGGGGAGCTGTTTTTT
. | TRBJ2-5 | . | TRBV27 | CASSLSHPSYQETQYF | TGTGCCAGCAGTTTATCCCACCCTAGCTACCAAGAGACCCAGTACTTC
. | TRBJ2-1 | few | TRBV29-1 | CSVTVLYNEQFF | TGCAGCGTTACGGTGCTCTACAATGAGCAGTTCTTC
TRBD1 | TRBJ2-7 | . | TRBV14 | CASSQDLPGQGGQYF | TGTGCCAGCAGCCAAGATTTACCGGGACAGGGTGGACAGTACTTC
TRBD2 | TRBJ2-7 | . | TRBV6-5 | CASTNPRGGRYEQYF | TGTGCCAGCACCAACCCCCGGGGCGGGAGGTACGAGCAGTACTTC
TRBD2 | TRBJ2-7 | . | TRBV7-2 | CASTPLAGVSIEQYF | TGTGCCAGCACCCCCTTAGCGGGAGTCTCCATCGAGCAGTACTTC
. | TRBJ2-2 | few | TRBV7-8 | CASSLRRRGQNTGELFF | TGTGCCAGCAGCTTGCGAAGGAGAGGGCAGAACACCGGGGAGCTGTTTTTT
. | TRBJ1-5 | . | TRBV30 | CAWADGYSNQPQHF | TGTGCCTGGGCCGACGGGTATAGCAATCAGCCCCAGCATTTT
. | TRBJ2-1 | once | TRBV11-3 | CASSLGRFIEQFF | TGTGCCAGCAGCTTAGGTCGGTTTATTGAGCAGTTCTTC
. | TRBJ2-3 | few | TRBV7-9 | CASSFRSGTTDTQYF | TGTGCCAGCAGCTTCCGTAGCGGAACCACAGATACGCAGTATTTT
. | TRBJ2-1 | once | TRBV28 | CASSPQAGLDNEQFF | TGTGCCAGCAGTCCTCAAGCGGGCCTTGACAATGAGCAGTTCTTC
. | TRBJ1-4 | . | TRBV15 | CATALGVANEKLFF | TGTGCCACCGCCCTAGGGGTGGCTAATGAAAAACTGTTTTTT
TRBD1 | TRBJ1-5 | . | TRBV25-1 | CASSEEGTGGNQPQHF | TGTGCCAGCAGTGAAGAAGGGACAGGGGGGAATCAGCCCCAGCATTTT
TRBD2 | TRBJ2-7 | . | TRBV10-3 | CAISGGGLAPYEQYF | TGTGCCATCAGTGGGGGGGGACTAGCGCCGTACGAGCAGTACTTC
. | TRBJ2-5 | . | TRBV7-3 | CASSSYTQETQYF | TGTGCCAGCAGCTCGTACACCCAAGAGACCCAGTACTTC
. | TRBJ2-7 | . | TRBV15 | CATSRDGLPSYEQYF | TGTGCCACCAGCAGAGATGGTCTACCCTCCTACGAGCAGTACTTC
TRBD2 | TRBJ2-3 | . | TRBV2 | CASRLGLANTDTQYF | TGTGCCAGCAGGCTCGGACTAGCGAACACAGATACGCAGTATTTT
TRBD1 | TRBJ2-7 | . | TRBV9 | CASNFSVLGQGGYEQYF | TGTGCCAGCAACTTTTCGGTCCTGGGACAGGGTGGTTACGAGCAGTACTTC
. | TRBJ2-6 | . | TRBV6-1 | CASSAGTGANVLTF | TGTGCCAGCAGTGCGGGTACTGGGGCCAACGTCCTGACTTTC
TRBD1 | TRBJ1-2 | few | TRBV4-2 | CASSQDRGSYGYTF | TGTGCCAGCAGCCAAGACAGGGGGTCCTATGGCTACACCTTC
. | TRBJ1-5 | . | TRBV4-1 | CASSQDGAGNQPQHF | TGCGCCAGCAGCCAAGATGGGGCTGGCAATCAGCCCCAGCATTTT
TRBD1 | TRBJ1-5 | . | TRBV27 | CASSSGTASNQPQHF | TGTGCCAGCAGTTCCGGGACAGCTAGCAATCAGCCCCAGCATTTT
. | TRBJ1-4 | . | TRBV18 | CASSGGDEKLFF | TGTGCCAGCTCCGGTGGTGATGAAAAACTGTTTTTT
TRBD1 | TRBJ1-2 | . | TRBV7-9 | CASSPRTGNYGYTF | TGTGCCAGCAGCCCTAGGACAGGGAACTATGGCTACACCTTC
TRBD1 | TRBJ1-2 | . | TRBV28 | CASRLGGPGQGYGYTF | TGTGCCAGCAGGCTGGGGGGACCGGGACAGGGTTATGGCTACACCTTC
. | TRBJ1-1 | . | TRBV4-3 | CASKRGMNTEAFF | TGCGCCAGCAAGCGGGGAATGAACACTGAAGCTTTCTTT
TRBD1 | TRBJ1-5 | . | TRBV2 | CASSDSPRDSGNSNQPQHF | TGTGCCAGCAGTGACTCGCCCCGGGACAGTGGGAATAGCAATCAGCCCCAGCATTTT
TRBD2 | TRBJ2-5 | . | TRBV5-1 | CATRPGGTSHQETQYF | TGCGCCACCAGACCGGGGGGGACTAGTCACCAAGAGACCCAGTACTTC
. | TRBJ1-6 | . | TRBV18 | CASSPARGNSPLHF | TGTGCCAGCTCACCAGCCAGGGGTAATTCACCCCTCCACTTT
TRBD2 | TRBJ2-3 | . | TRBV6-6 | CASSSRLAGSTDTQYF | TGTGCCAGCAGTTCCCGACTAGCGGGTAGCACAGATACGCAGTATTTT
TRBD2 | TRBJ2-1 | . | TRBV7-2 | CASSQTSGRYNEQFF | TGTGCCAGCAGCCAGACTAGCGGGAGGTACAATGAGCAGTTCTTC
TRBD1 | TRBJ1-6 | . | TRBV7-2 | CASSQRQGYNSPLHF | TGTGCCAGCAGTCAGAGACAGGGGTATAATTCACCCCTCCACTTT
. | TRBJ2-1 | . | TRBV28 | CASSLGGGIGGNEQFF | TGTGCCAGCAGTTTGGGCGGGGGCATAGGGGGAAATGAGCAGTTCTTC
. | TRBJ2-5 | . | TRBV7-6 | CASSLLEETQYF | TGTGCCAGCAGCCTATTGGAAGAGACCCAGTACTTC
TRBD1 | TRBJ1-5 | . | TRBV5-4 | CASSRSDRASNQPQHF | TGTGCCAGCAGCCGATCCGACAGGGCTAGCAATCAGCCCCAGCATTTT
. | TRBJ1-3 | . | TRBV28 | CASRPGVQRNTIYF | TGTGCCAGCAGGCCAGGGGTTCAGAGAAACACCATATATTTT